The 6 T cell receptor beta chains presented below share a single source sample, sequenced in a study of T cells in Graves' hyperthyroidism and ophthalmopathy. TCR beta CDR3 regions were amplified from RNA. A set of HTBI primers served as the primers for a first-round RT-PCR of the TCR CDR3. TCRdb reprocessed the multiplex PCR reads via MiXCR and lists one record per CDR3 protein. In the table there are about 590,000 distinct CDR3 sequences, about 15% of which are singletons. The sequenced material came from blood. The receptors come from a woman younger than 45 with Graves' hyperthyroidism.

This clonotype was seen many times. The V gene is TRBV6-2 or TRBV6-3, the J gene TRBJ1-5; unclear D gene. The V end was cut by 0 bases, the J end by 4 bases, with 16 bases between. CDR3 length: 17 amino acids. Germline V gene data show CDR1 as MNHEY and CDR2 as SVGEGT. CDR3 DNA: TGTGCCAGCAGTTACTCGAATGGAGGGCGATCAAATCAGCCCCAGCATTTT. Its protein is CASSYSNGGRSNQPQHF.

The chain recombines TRBV6-2 or TRBV6-3 with TRBJ2-7; a weak D match, TRBD2 (5 bases). Trimming took off 5 bases at V and 4 bases at J, with 18 bases between the two ends. CDR1 MNHEY and CDR2 SVGEGT come from the germline V gene. There are 15 residues in the CDR3. CDR3 loop: CASSPALVRTYEQYF. The CDR3 coding sequence is TGTGCCAGCAGTCCAGCCCTCGTACGGACTTACGAGCAGTACTTC.

This clonotype appeared many times. V and J are TRBV6-1 and TRBJ2-1, with 8 nucleotides matching TRBD1. Per the germline V gene, CDR1 is MNHNS and CDR2 is SASEGT. J gave up 0 bases and V 4 bases, and 2 bases lay outside the gene matches. This CDR3 comprises 15 residues. The CDR3, as DNA: TGTGCCAGCAGTGGGACAGGGAGCTCCTACAATGAGCAGTTCTTC. Translating gives CASSGTGSSYNEQFF.

This clonotype occurred many times. V and J are TRBV12-3 or TRBV12-4 and TRBJ2-7, with D unclear. V was trimmed by 2 bases and J by 6 bases, leaving 11 bases between them. CDR3 length equals 13 residues. CDR3 residues: CASSLWAAGEQYF. In nucleotides, the CDR3 is TGTGCCAGCAGTTTATGGGCCGCCGGCGAGCAGTACTTC.

The rearrangement links TRBV7-2 to TRBJ2-7; 7 nucleotides align to TRBD2. The trim removed 1 base at V and 4 bases at J, leaving 16 bases unmatched. Germline-derived CDR1 and CDR2 are SGHTA and FQGNSA. This CDR3 has 18 amino acids. CDR3 loop: CASSLGLGRVSGLYEQYF. CDR3 coding DNA: TGTGCCAGCAGCTTAGGGCTTGGCCGAGTTAGCGGGTTGTACGAGCAGTACTTC.

Points on this clonotype: Just one base apart from a much larger clone, this may be a read error. The CDR3 here is CATSDNRAGDKQFF. CDR3 sequence (DNA): TGTGCCACCAGTGATAACAGGGCCGGCGATAAGCAGTTCTTC. The chain couples TRBV24-1 to TRBJ2-1, with a possible D match to TRBD1 (6 bases). V lost 3 bases to trimming and J lost 11 bases, with 16 bases between them. Germline V gene data show CDR1 as KGHDR and CDR2 as SFDVKD. The length of the CDR3 is 14 residues.